The 27 T cell receptor beta chains given below trace back to one sample, sequenced in a study of cytomegalovirus exposure and HLA in healthy donors. With 60 Vbeta and 13 Jbeta primers, the PCR was carried out. Sequenced by immunoSEQ multiplex PCR; TCRdb stores in-frame clones only, minus some. The sample lists 110,000 to 150,000 clones, around four fifths occurring once. Specimen: PBMCs. The source is a woman aged 40 to 49 in good health and CMV-seronegative.

This clone has only one observation. J is TRBJ2-7 and V is TRBV10-2; a weak D match, TRBD1 (5 bases). The CDR3 loop spans 14 amino acids. CDR1 is WSHSY, CDR2 SAAADI, per germline. The V end lost 8 bases, the J end lost 6 bases, and 20 bases lay between the germline ends. As DNA, the CDR3 is TGCGCCAGCCGCCACGTAGCTGGGGCGCTCGAGCAGTACTTC. Translation gives CASRHVAGALEQYF.

In its sample, this clone was seen a few times. The V call is TRBV4-1, the J call TRBJ2-7, with 9 bases lining up with TRBD1. This CDR3 region has 14 residues. Germline loops: CDR1 MGHRA, CDR2 YSYEKL. J gave up 3 bases and V 6 bases, and 6 bases lay outside the gene matches. The CDR3, as DNA: TGCGCCAGCAGTCCTATGGACAGGGGCTACGAGCAGTACTTC. This encodes CASSPMDRGYEQYF.

This chain connects TRBV5-6 to TRBJ1-1; D not resolved. With 4 bases removed from V and 3 bases from J, the gap between germline ends came to 7 bases. The CDR3 totals 12 residues. CDR1 SGHDT and CDR2 YYEEEE come from the germline V gene. This CDR3 is CASSTSDTEAFF. The CDR3 coding sequence is TGTGCCAGCAGCACAAGTGACACTGAAGCTTTCTTT.

V and J are TRBV5-6 and TRBJ2-5; a weak D match, TRBD2 (6 bases). The DNA end is a closer match to TRBJ2-7, so the J assignment may be wrong. Germline CDR1 SGHDT, CDR2 YYEEEE. The CDR3 loop spans 14 amino acids. In DNA form, the CDR3 reads TGTGCCAGCAGCTGGGGACTTGCCGACTACGAGCAGTACTTC. Its translation: CASSWGLADYEQYF.

The chain has TRBV18 and TRBJ1-5; D gene unclear. Per germline, CDR1 KGHSH and CDR2 LQKENI. This CDR3 has 13 amino acids. V gave up 5 bases and J gave up 2 bases, with 7 bases separating them. The CDR3 DNA is TGTGCCAGCTCATCTCGGGGCAATCAGCCCCAGCATTTT. The encoded protein is CASSSRGNQPQHF.

The chain recombines TRBV5-1 with TRBJ2-2; D is ambiguous. Trimming pared 4 bases from V and 7 bases from J, leaving 14 bases between. The CDR3 totals 14 residues. In germline, CDR1 is SGHRS, CDR2 YFSETQ. The CDR3 region is CASSPTLVGGELFF. The CDR3 region has the DNA TGCGCCAGCAGCCCGACCCTAGTTGGCGGGGAGCTGTTTTTT. The entire variable domain, with the rest obtained from reference TRBV5-1 and TRBJ2-2, is as follows: KAGVTQTPRYLIKTRGQQVTLSCSPISGHRSVSWYQQTPGQGLQFLFEYFSETQRNKGNFPGRFSGRQFSNSRSEMNVSTLELGDSALYLCASSPTLVGGELFFGEGSRLTVL.

The genes are TRBV28 and TRBJ2-3, with TRBD1 as a possible D gene (6 bases). Trimming took off 6 bases at V and 0 bases at J, with 13 bases between the two ends. The CDR3 is 15 residues long. Germline loops: CDR1 MDHEN, CDR2 SYDVKM. DNA for the CDR3: TGTGCCAGCAGCCCCTACAGGGCTAGCACAGATACGCAGTATTTT. As protein: CASSPYRASTDTQYF.

This chain links TRBV4-3 with TRBJ2-1; possibly TRBD2 for D (6 bases). Germline V gene data show CDR1 as LGHNA and CDR2 as YSLEER. The germline V and J ends were trimmed by 1 base and 7 bases, with 8 bases remaining between them. This CDR3 contains 13 residues. CDR3 residues: CASSQAGGNEQFF. CDR3 DNA: TGCGCCAGCAGCCAAGCTGGAGGGAATGAGCAGTTCTTC.

This chain uses TRBV21-1 with TRBJ2-7; the tabulated D call, TRBD2, remains unverified against the DNA. TRBV21-1 is classified as a pseudogene. The CDR3 sequence is 15 residues long. The CDR3 region is CASRLASGGTYEQYF. CDR3 bases: TGTGCCAGCCGGTTAGCAAGCGGCGGAACCTACGAGCAGTACTTC.

The chain links TRBV2 to TRBJ1-5; D may be TRBD1 (6 bases). Trimming left V 9 bases short and J 2 bases short, with 11 bases between. Germline V gene lookup returns CDR1 SNHLY and CDR2 FYNNEI. This CDR3 has 13 residues. The DNA for the CDR3 is TGTGCCAGTGAGTGGGGGCGCAATCAGCCCCAGCATTTT. Its protein is CASEWGRNQPQHF.

J is TRBJ2-3 and V is TRBV29-1; D gene ambiguous. Per the germline V gene, CDR1 is SQVTM and CDR2 is ANQGSEA. The V end was cut by 3 bases, the J end by 7 bases, with 2 bases between. The CDR3 has 9 residues. CDR3 protein: CSVDNTQYF. The CDR3 DNA reads as TGCAGCGTTGACAATACGCAGTATTTT.

V gene TRBV7-6 combines with J gene TRBJ1-6; D uncertain. The germline V gene has CDR1 SGHVS and CDR2 FNYEAQ. Trimming stripped 1 base from V and 6 bases from J, with 16 bases between. The CDR3 loop spans 17 amino acids. The chain's CDR3 is CASSLGGVGSLNSPLHF. In nucleotides, the CDR3 is TGTGCCAGCAGCTTAGGCGGGGTTGGCAGCCTTAATTCACCCCTCCACTTT.

The CDR3 loop reads CASSYGGSSYNEQFF. The CDR3 DNA reads as TGTGCCAGCAGTTACGGCGGAAGCTCCTACAATGAGCAGTTCTTC. The genes are TRBV6-5 and TRBJ2-1; D uncertain. The length of the CDR3 is 15 residues. Germline loops: CDR1 MNHEY, CDR2 SVGAGI. The germline V and J ends were trimmed by 2 bases and 0 bases, with 8 bases remaining between them.

The rearrangement links TRBV30 to TRBJ1-2; 8 nucleotides match TRBD1. Germline CDR1 GTSNPN, CDR2 SVGIG (reference sequence). The CDR3 runs 15 residues. V lost 7 bases to trimming and J lost 4 bases; unmatched junction nucleotides: 14. The CDR3 spells CAYAGGTGIGYGYTF. The CDR3 bases are TGTGCCTACGCAGGGGGCACAGGGATCGGCTATGGCTACACCTTC.

V usage is TRBV25-1 and J usage is TRBJ1-4, with TRBD1 matching over 7 bases. This CDR3 has 16 amino acids. Germline V gives CDR1 MGHDK, CDR2 SYGVNS. After removal of 4 bases from V and 2 bases from J, the junction contained 7 bases not matched to a gene. The CDR3: CASSASDRATNEKLFF. CDR3 in DNA: TGTGCCAGCAGTGCGTCCGACAGGGCGACTAATGAAAAACTGTTTTTT.

The J gene is TRBJ1-5, the V gene TRBV7-8; 7 nucleotides agree with TRBD1. Germline V gene sequence: CDR1 SGHVS, CDR2 FQNEAQ. V lost 2 bases to trimming and J lost 0 bases; unmatched junction nucleotides: 10. The CDR3 extends over 18 amino acids. CDR3 coding DNA: TGTGCCAGCAGCTTAATTACCGACAGGGCGGATAGCAATCAGCCCCAGCATTTT. Its protein is CASSLITDRADSNQPQHF.

The chain couples TRBV7-3 to TRBJ2-2, with D perhaps TRBD1 (6 bases). Trimming left V 0 bases short and J 5 bases short, with 13 bases between. From germline, CDR1 is SGHTA and CDR2 FQGTGA. The CDR3 runs to 16 residues. The DNA of the CDR3 is TGTGCCAGCAGCTTAACGTTGTTGGGGGCTACCGGGGAGCTGTTTTTT. Protein sequence: CASSLTLLGATGELFF. Full variable domain (remainder filled in from reference TRBV7-3 and TRBJ2-2): GAGVSQTPSNKVTEKGKYVELRCDPISGHTALYWYRQSLGQGPEFLIYFQGTGAADDSGLPNDRFFAVRPEGSVSTLKIQRTERGDSAVYLCASSLTLLGATGELFFGEGSRLTVL.

This clone was seen more than once but under ten times. This rearrangement joins TRBV10-2 to TRBJ2-3; tentatively, D is TRBD1 (7 bases). The ends were cut back, 3 bases at V and 5 bases at J, with 15 bases in the middle. The length of the CDR3 is 15 residues. Germline CDR1 is WSHSY and CDR2 is SAAADI. The CDR3 coding sequence is TGCGCCAGCAGTGAAACGCGGCAGGGGGGAGATACGCAGTATTTT. Protein product: CASSETRQGGDTQYF.

The chain recombines TRBV6-1 with TRBJ2-7; TRBD1 aligns across 8 bases. The V segment lost 4 bases and the J segment 2 bases; nucleotides outside the gene matches: 4. The CDR3 is 14 residues long. CDR1 is MNHNS and CDR2 is SASEGT in the germline V gene. The CDR3 loop reads CASSARQGTYEQYF. CDR3 nucleotides: TGTGCCAGCAGTGCACGACAGGGGACCTACGAGCAGTACTTC.

The chain links TRBV5-1 to TRBJ2-7, with 9 bases identical to TRBD1. This CDR3 contains 15 residues. Looked up from germline, CDR1 is SGHRS and CDR2 is YFSETQ. V shed 4 bases, J shed 3 bases, and the junction held 8 bases outside the gene matches. The CDR3, as DNA: TGCGCCAGCAGCATCCAACAGGGGGCCTTCTACGAGCAGTACTTC. This gives the protein CASSIQQGAFYEQYF.

The genes are TRBV13 and TRBJ2-1; D is perhaps TRBD1 (6 bases). Germline V gives CDR1 PRHDT, CDR2 FYEKMQ (reference sequence). This CDR3 is built from 17 residues. Trimming pared 5 bases from V and 2 bases from J, leaving 19 bases between. CDR3 loop: CASSAGHRAWAYNEQFF. For the CDR3, the DNA is TGTGCCAGCAGCGCGGGCCACAGGGCTTGGGCCTACAATGAGCAGTTCTTC. The whole variable domain, remainder taken from reference TRBV13 and TRBJ2-1, is AAGVIQSPRHLIKEKRETATLKCYPIPRHDTVYWYQQGPGQDPQFLISFYEKMQSDKGSIPDRFSAQQFSDYHSELNMSSLELGDSALYFCASSAGHRAWAYNEQFFGPGTRLTVL.

This sequence joins TRBV5-1 and TRBJ2-5; 7 positions agree with TRBD1. V was pared by 2 bases and J by 5 bases, with 9 bases of the junction left unmatched. This CDR3 has 15 amino acids. In germline, CDR1 is SGHRS, CDR2 YFSETQ. This CDR3 is CASSFNTGVQETQYF. As DNA, the CDR3 is TGCGCCAGCAGCTTCAATACAGGGGTCCAGGAGACCCAGTACTTC.

The CDR3 region has the DNA TGCGCCAGCAGCTCACCGGGACAGATCTACGAGCAGTACTTC. This translates into CASSSPGQIYEQYF. This chain joins TRBV5-1 and TRBJ2-7; 7 bases align to TRBD1. This CDR3 has 14 amino acids. From germline, CDR1 is SGHRS and CDR2 YFSETQ. Trimming removed 3 bases from V and 3 bases from J; junction bases left unmatched: 6. The full variable domain, rest sourced from reference TRBV5-1 and TRBJ2-7, is KAGVTQTPRYLIKTRGQQVTLSCSPISGHRSVSWYQQTPGQGLQFLFEYFSETQRNKGNFPGRFSGRQFSNSRSEMNVSTLELGDSALYLCASSSPGQIYEQYFGPGTRLTVT.

V gene TRBV6-5 combines with J gene TRBJ2-7; 7 nucleotides align to TRBD1. CDR3 size: 14 residues. Germline CDR1 reads MNHEY; CDR2 reads SVGAGI. Trimming at V came to 4 bases and at J to 0 bases, leaving 3 bases not matched to a gene. CDR3 region: CASSLTGNSYEQYF. Written as DNA, the CDR3 is TGTGCCAGCAGTTTGACAGGGAACTCCTACGAGCAGTACTTC.

The genes are TRBV7-8 and TRBJ2-1; tentative D call: TRBD1 (6 bases). V gave up 1 base and J gave up 5 bases, with 15 bases separating them. The CDR3 loop spans 16 amino acids. The germline CDR1 and CDR2 sequences are SGHVS and FQNEAQ. CDR3 sequence (DNA): TGTGCCAGCAGCTTAGTTTGGCCAGGGGAAGACAATGAGCAGTTCTTC. It specifies CASSLVWPGEDNEQFF.

The rearrangement links TRBV7-9 to TRBJ2-7; 11 bases agree with TRBD1. CDR3 length: 19 residues. CDR1 and CDR2 from the germline V gene are SEHNR and FQNEAQ (reference sequence). Trimming at V came to 2 bases and at J to 3 bases, leaving 15 bases not matched to a gene. This chain's CDR3 is CASSLRPGQGEGGHYEQYF. The DNA of the CDR3 is TGTGCCAGCAGCTTACGGCCGGGACAGGGGGAGGGGGGACACTACGAGCAGTACTTC.

The J gene is TRBJ2-1, the V gene TRBV27, with D tentatively TRBD2 (5 bases). Germline V CDR1 and CDR2: MNHEY, SMNVEV (reference sequence). Between the trimmed V and J ends, which lost 1 base and 6 bases, there was a span of 13 bases. CDR3 size: 15 residues. In DNA, the CDR3 is TGTGCCAGCAGTTTATGGCTGTACGGAGGCAATGAGCAGTTCTTC. This codes for CASSLWLYGGNEQFF.